These 17 T cell receptor beta chains were all obtained from the same sample, sequenced in a study of T cell responses to AZD1222 COVID-19 vaccine (dated by TCRdb to the early 2020s). The receptor library was made with the immunoSEQ multiplex PCR assay. This is the immuneACCESS table as TCRdb keeps it, with only in-frame sequences that have V and J called. A part of the clones is gone; compared with another copy, unresolved V genes explain less than half, and the rest is unexplained. The sample table contains 55,000 to 65,000 clones; only one count was recorded for roughly 87% of them. In total, the top ten clones hold 15% to 20% of the sample. The sample's time point label is to be understood as: baseline before first vaccination. The sample in question was peripheral blood, obtained on day 0 of AZD1222 vaccination. The receptors were gathered from an adult in good health.

The chain links TRBV2 to TRBJ2-5; 8 nucleotides line up with TRBD1. This CDR3 has 14 amino acids. The V and J ends lost 5 bases and 2 bases, in that order; junction bases with no gene match: 4. Germline-derived CDR1 and CDR2 are SNHLY and FYNNEI. The DNA of the CDR3 is TGTGCCAGCAGTTCAGACAGGGGTCAAGAGACCCAGTACTTC. Its translation: CASSSDRGQETQYF.

V gene TRBV5-1 combines with J gene TRBJ2-7; tentatively, D is TRBD1 (7 bases). V was shortened by 4 bases and J by 3 bases, with 20 bases between the two germline ends. CDR1 is SGHRS, CDR2 YFSETQ, per germline. This CDR3 is built from 16 residues. This chain's CDR3 is CASSPGGTARNYEQYF. The CDR3 nucleotides read TGCGCCAGCAGCCCAGGAGGGACAGCACGAAACTACGAGCAGTACTTC.

The chain couples TRBV29-1 to TRBJ2-3, with 14 bases matching TRBD2. The CDR3 runs 15 residues. The junction had 7 bases not matched to a gene; V was cut back by 6 bases and J by 5 bases. The V gene's germline CDR1 is SQVTM and CDR2 ANQGSEA. The CDR3 nucleotides are TGCAGCGTCGGGACTAGCGGGGGAGGGCTAGATACGCAGTATTTT. Amino acid sequence: CSVGTSGGGLDTQYF.

The gene calls are TRBV5-1 and TRBJ2-1; D possibly matches TRBD1 or TRBD2 (5 bases each). The CDR3 contains 16 residues. Trimming pared 4 bases from V and 6 bases from J, leaving 20 bases between. Germline lookup yields CDR1 SGHRS and CDR2 YFSETQ. The CDR3 is CASSRTGPSGGNEQFF. The CDR3 DNA sequence: TGCGCCAGCAGCCGGACGGGACCCTCAGGCGGCAATGAGCAGTTCTTC.

The chain joins TRBV12-3 or TRBV12-4 to TRBJ1-2; 7 bases match TRBD1. The CDR3 length is 13 residues. The V segment lost 6 bases and the J segment 8 bases; nucleotides outside the gene matches: 9. The CDR3 protein is CASRETGRGGYTF. DNA of the CDR3: TGTGCCAGCAGGGAGACAGGGCGTGGAGGCTACACCTTC.

J is TRBJ1-4 and V is TRBV2; D is possibly TRBD1 (5 bases). Trimming took 8 bases from V and 3 from J, leaving 13 bases between them. The CDR3 loop spans 14 amino acids. CDR1 SNHLY and CDR2 FYNNEI come from the germline V gene. The CDR3 DNA reads as TGTGCCAGCGAGCGGGGCGCTGCTAATGAAAAACTGTTTTTT. Translation gives CASERGAANEKLFF.

This rearrangement joins TRBV19 to TRBJ1-5; D possibly corresponds to TRBD1 (5 bases). This CDR3 is 16 amino acids long. Germline assignment: CDR1 LNHDA and CDR2 SQIVND (reference sequence). The V end was cut by 5 bases, the J end by 1 base, with 15 bases between. CDR3 in amino acids: CASSASTGLSNQPQHF. CDR3 coding DNA: TGTGCCAGTAGTGCGTCAACAGGATTAAGCAATCAGCCCCAGCATTTT.

This chain joins TRBV19 and TRBJ2-1; D is uncertain. The CDR3 runs 14 residues. CDR1 and CDR2 from the germline V gene are LNHDA and SQIVND (reference sequence). The V and J ends lost 8 bases and 7 bases respectively, with 18 bases between them. In nucleotides, the CDR3 is TGTGCCAGTCGTCGTGGAGAGAGAGAGAATGAGCAGTTCTTC. Encoded protein: CASRRGERENEQFF.

V gene TRBV6-5 combines with J gene TRBJ1-4; no clear D gene. The CDR3 extends over 16 amino acids. Germline values: CDR1 MNHEY, CDR2 SVGAGI. V shed 0 bases and J shed 8 bases, with 16 bases lying between them. The CDR3 DNA is TGTGCCAGCAGTTACTCAATTGGCTCTGCGGGGGAAAAACTGTTTTTT. Protein sequence: CASSYSIGSAGEKLFF.

V is TRBV5-6 and J is TRBJ2-2, with 9 bases that match TRBD1. This CDR3 contains 16 residues. The germline V gene has CDR1 SGHDT and CDR2 YYEEEE. V gave up 4 bases and J gave up 3 bases; unmatched junction bases: 7. CDR3 loop: CASSPEDRGYTGELFF. The CDR3 coding sequence is TGTGCCAGCAGCCCAGAGGACAGGGGTTACACCGGGGAGCTGTTTTTT.

This clone has a handful of counts. The V and J genes are TRBV24-1 and TRBJ1-2, with D perhaps TRBD1 (6 bases). Germline V gives CDR1 KGHDR, CDR2 SFDVKD. This CDR3 is 15 amino acids long. V was clipped by 2 bases and J by 7 bases, with 16 bases between them. The CDR3 sequence is CATSDSTGTGFGYTF. As DNA, the CDR3 is TGTGCCACCAGTGATTCCACAGGGACGGGCTTTGGCTACACCTTC.

CDR3 in DNA: TGTGCCAGCAGTTTAGGAGGGACAGGCAGTGAAAAACTGTTTTTT. Residues: CASSLGGTGSEKLFF. V gene TRBV27 combines with J gene TRBJ1-4; TRBD1 matches 8 bases. This CDR3 contains 15 residues. Germline V CDR1 and CDR2: MNHEY, SMNVEV (reference sequence). With 2 bases clipped from V and 7 bases from J, the junction kept 6 bases outside the gene matches.

The chain is built from TRBV29-1 and TRBJ2-2, with D unclear. The CDR3 covers 13 residues. Trimming stripped 5 bases from V and 2 bases from J, with 9 bases between. CDR1 and CDR2 from the germline V gene are SQVTM and ANQGSEA. This chain's CDR3 is CSVLSDNTGELFF. In DNA form, the CDR3 reads TGCAGCGTTTTGTCAGATAACACCGGGGAGCTGTTTTTT.

V usage is TRBV9 and J usage is TRBJ2-7; 7 bases are shared with TRBD1. Unmatched junction bases numbered 4, after V lost 0 bases and J lost 7 bases. CDR1 is SGDLS and CDR2 is YYNGEE in the germline V gene. The CDR3 runs to 13 residues. CDR3 amino acids: CASSVEGQREQYF. The CDR3 DNA sequence: TGTGCCAGCAGCGTAGAGGGACAGCGAGAGCAGTACTTC.

This clone was observed a handful of times. The rearrangement uses TRBV5-8 and TRBJ1-6; TRBD1 aligns across 7 bases. The CDR3 extends over 15 amino acids. Germline lookup yields CDR1 SGHTS and CDR2 YDEGEE. The V segment lost 4 bases and the J segment 7 bases; nucleotides outside the gene matches: 8. The CDR3 protein is CASSPRTGTNSPLHF. CDR3 coding DNA: TGTGCCAGCAGCCCACGGACAGGAACCAATTCACCCCTCCACTTT.

This chain uses TRBV19 with TRBJ2-2, with D perhaps matching TRBD2 (5 bases). Germline CDR1 LNHDA, CDR2 SQIVND (reference sequence). V was pared by 5 bases and J by 0 bases, with 16 bases between. CDR3 size: 17 residues. CDR3 amino acids: CASSPPFLGANTGELFF. The CDR3 DNA reads TGTGCCAGTAGTCCGCCGTTTTTGGGAGCGAACACCGGGGAGCTGTTTTTT.

This clone appeared a single time. The chain links TRBV5-1 to TRBJ1-1, with D maybe TRBD1 (5 bases). The V end was cut by 0 bases, the J end by 2 bases, with 8 bases between. The CDR3 consists of 14 residues. Germline lookup yields CDR1 SGHRS and CDR2 YFSETQ. Here the CDR3 DNA reads TGCGCCAGCAGCTTGGGACAGCAAAACACTGAAGCTTTCTTT. As protein: CASSLGQQNTEAFF.